The entry that follows covers one TCR beta chain sequence. Investigators spread the genomic DNA of each subset evenly over several immunoSEQ plates. DNA at about 0.2 ug, around 30,000 T cell genomes, went into sorted-subset replicate PCRs. As originally analysed: In the immunoSEQ data, sequences were junction-only and lacked quality scores, so filtering differed. Sequencing was performed with immunoSEQ multiplex PCR; in TCRdb, only in-frame clones are kept and a portion is missing. V, J and clone size are those of that table, while D and trimming were read from the DNA. The sample yields some 1,100,000 clones, more than 75% seen once. The sample comes from a study of shared clonotypes between healthy human individuals. Study-level background: Aged between 18 and 49, the donors were a couple of women and three men.

The V gene's germline CDR1 is SEHNR and CDR2 FQNEAQ (reference sequence). The CDR3 covers 17 residues. With 0 bases clipped from V and 10 bases from J, the junction kept 14 bases outside the gene matches. The TCR was taken from a man aged 18 to 30 in good health. Some clones in this sample may be carry-over from other donors' samples. The rearrangement uses TRBV7-9 and TRBJ2-1; 8 bases fit TRBD2. Material for sequencing was memory CD4+ T cells from PBMCs. Stated subset: CD45RA-negative fraction. CDR3 region: CASSLAGHSGRTDEQFF. CDR3 nucleotides: TGTGCCAGCAGCTTAGCGGGTCACAGCGGGAGAACAGACGAGCAGTTCTTC.